This is a list of T cell receptor beta chains from one sample in a study of identical twins. TCRdb analysed the 5' RACE reads with MiXCR anew, one entry per CDR3 protein. The sample holds 210,000 or so distinct CDR3 sequences, 6.5% to 8.5% seen once. These data also featured in a second study, about yellow fever vaccine responses in identical twins.

Sequences were obtained from memory (CD45RO+) T cells sorted from blood. Source of these receptors: a woman between 18 and 29 years old in good health. Each CDR3 is given with its conserved first and last residue. D genes are given only for firm matches. Not every row has a clone size; where given, it reads once, few, many or a size class.

TRBJ2-1 TRBV15 many NA TGTGCCACCAGCAGAGAAAAGTTTGAGCAGTTCTTC CATSREKFEQFF
TRBJ2-1 TRBV7-8 few TRBD1 TGTGCCAGCAGCTCATTACCGGGACAGGGTACCGATGAGCAGTTCTTC CASSSLPGQGTDEQFF
TRBJ2-7 TRBV29-1 many TRBD2 TGCAGCGTTGAAGATATAGCGGGGGGGTCCTACGAGCAGTACTTC CSVEDIAGGSYEQYF
TRBJ2-5 TRBV18 NA NA TGTGCCAGCTCACTCTCAGGGGACCCCCAGTCGACCCAGTACTTC CASSLSGDPQSTQYF
TRBJ2-3 TRBV20-1 NA TRBD2 TGCAGTGCTAACCCTGCTAGCGGGAGCACAGATACGCAGTATTTT CSANPASGSTDTQYF
TRBJ1-1 TRBV11-2 many NA TGTGCCAGCAGCCCCGGTCTCACTGAAGCTTTCTTT CASSPGLTEAFF
TRBJ1-5 TRBV29-1 many NA TGCAGCGTTGAGATTCAGCCCCAGCATTTT CSVEIQPQHF
TRBJ2-5 TRBV7-2 many NA TGTGCCAGCAGCTTATATTCGGAGACCCAGTACTTC CASSLYSETQYF
TRBJ2-3 TRBV28 NA NA TGTGCCAGCAGTCAAGTCACAGATACGCAGTATTTT CASSQVTDTQYF
TRBJ2-1 TRBV5-4 NA NA TGTGCCAGCAGCTCTACACACAATGAGCAGTTCTTC CASSSTHNEQFF
TRBJ1-2 TRBV3-1 NA NA TGTGCCAGCAGCCCGGGACTGCTTAACTATGGCTACACCTTC CASSPGLLNYGYTF
TRBJ2-3 TRBV5-1 many TRBD2 TGCGCCAGCACCCCGGGACTAGCGGGACTCACAGATACGCAGTATTTT CASTPGLAGLTDTQYF
TRBJ2-7 TRBV9 many NA TGTGCCAGCAGCGTAGCAGGGGCCTCCTACGAGCAGTACTTC CASSVAGASYEQYF
TRBJ1-5 TRBV7-2 few NA TGTGCCAGCAGCATGAGACAGGACGGGCCCCAGCATTTT CASSMRQDGPQHF
TRBJ2-3 TRBV18 few NA TGTGCCAGCTCCCAGGGAACCACATATACGCAGTATTTT CASSQGTTYTQYF
TRBJ1-2 TRBV7-8 many TRBD1 TGTGCCAGCAGCGTTTACAGGGGGCAGGGCTACACCTTC CASSVYRGQGYTF
TRBJ1-1 TRBV6-1 many TRBD1 TGTGCCAGCAGCGGACAGGGGAACACTGAAGCTTTCTTT CASSGQGNTEAFF
TRBJ2-1 TRBV9 many TRBD2 TGTGCCAGCAGCGCCGGGACTAGCGTCAATGAGCAGTTCTTC CASSAGTSVNEQFF
TRBJ2-2 TRBV11-1 NA TRBD2 TGTGCCAGCAGCCTCGGACTAGCGGGGGCCTCGAACACCGGGGAGCTGTTTTTT CASSLGLAGASNTGELFF
TRBJ2-2 TRBV4-3 few TRBD2 TGCGCCAGCAGCCAAGAAAGCGGGAGGGATACCGGGGAGCTGTTTTTT CASSQESGRDTGELFF
TRBJ2-7 TRBV20-1 few NA TGCAGTGCTGAGGAGTTCTCCTACGAGCAGTACTTC CSAEEFSYEQYF
TRBJ2-4 TRBV20-1 NA TRBD1 TGCAGTTCACGAACCCAGGGGGAAAGGGTTCAGTACTTC CSSRTQGERVQYF
TRBJ2-7 TRBV15 NA TRBD2 TGTGCCACCAGCAGAGGCTCCGGGACTACCTCTTTC CATSRGSGTTSF
TRBJ1-2 TRBV29-1 many TRBD1 TGCAGCGGTGACCTGACAGGGGGAGTGGGTGGCTACACCTTC CSGDLTGGVGGYTF
TRBJ2-3 TRBV7-9 few TRBD2 TGTGCCAGCAGCTTGGACTGGGGGGGAGATACGCAGTATTTT CASSLDWGGDTQYF
TRBJ2-5 TRBV18 NA NA TGTGCCAGCTCACCATCACAGGGTAATCGAGAGACCCAGTACTTC CASSPSQGNRETQYF
TRBJ1-2 TRBV12-3/TRBV12-4 many TRBD1 TGTGCCAGCAGGACGGACAGGGGGAACTATGGCTACACCTTC CASRTDRGNYGYTF
TRBJ1-1 TRBV3-1 few NA TGTGCCAGCAGCCCGCAGGGGCAGAGAACTGAAGCTTTCTTT CASSPQGQRTEAFF
TRBJ2-5 TRBV7-2 few TRBD2 TGTGCCAGCAGCTTCGGGGCGGGAGTACGGACCCAGTACTTC CASSFGAGVRTQYF
TRBJ2-2 TRBV20-1 few TRBD1 TGCAGTGCTAGAGATCCCAGGGGGCCCGGGGAGCTGTTTTTT CSARDPRGPGELFF
TRBJ2-2 TRBV3-1 many NA TGTGCCAGCAGCCAAGGATACGGTACCGGGGAGCTGTTTTTT CASSQGYGTGELFF
TRBJ1-4 TRBV19 few NA TGTGCCAGTAGTGGGAGGGACCCCGCCGCTAATGAAAAACTGTTTTTT CASSGRDPAANEKLFF
TRBJ2-1 TRBV7-9 many TRBD1 TGTGCCAGCAGCCTAGGGGACAGGGGTTCCTACAATGAGCAGTTCTTC CASSLGDRGSYNEQFF
TRBJ1-6 TRBV7-2 NA NA TGTGCCAGCAGCCCGAGGGTCGGTTCACCCCTCCACTTT CASSPRVGSPLHF
TRBJ1-3 TRBV5-1 many NA TGCGCCAGCAGCTCTGGTGTTCCGGGGGCGACTGGAAACACCATATATTTT CASSSGVPGATGNTIYF
TRBJ1-2 TRBV12-3/TRBV12-4 few NA TGTGCCAGCAGTCGTACCAGGGATGGCTACACCTTC CASSRTRDGYTF
TRBJ2-2 TRBV28 NA TRBD2 TGTGCCACCGCAGGCAGCGGGGGCCTCACCGGGGAGCTGTTTTTT CATAGSGGLTGELFF
TRBJ1-1 TRBV7-2 NA NA TGTGCCAGCAGCTTAGATGATCGGGGTTGGAACACTGAAGCTTTCTTT CASSLDDRGWNTEAFF
TRBJ2-5 TRBV7-2 many TRBD2 TGTGCCAGCACCCCTAGTTCGGGGGGAAAAAGGGAGACCCAGTACTTC CASTPSSGGKRETQYF
TRBJ2-3 TRBV27 NA NA TGTGCCAGCAATACAGGTGCGGCAGATACGCAGTATTTT CASNTGAADTQYF
TRBJ2-1 TRBV12-3/TRBV12-4 many NA TGTGCCAGCAGCTCCTACAATGAGCAGTTCTTC CASSSYNEQFF
TRBJ2-5 TRBV28 NA TRBD2 TGTGCCAGCAGTCCGACTTCGGGCGGGGGGCGAGAGACCCAGTACTTC CASSPTSGGGRETQYF
TRBJ2-1 TRBV12-3/TRBV12-4 few TRBD2 TGTGCCAGCAGAATGGGGGGGGACCGTTACAATGAGCAGTTCTTC CASRMGGDRYNEQFF
TRBJ2-7 TRBV20-1 NA TRBD1 TGCAGTGCTATGGGGACAGGGGGCCCGGACTCCTACGAGCAGTACTTC CSAMGTGGPDSYEQYF
TRBJ2-5 TRBV5-1 NA NA TGCGCCAGCAGCTTGGCGGCAGGGACGGAGACCCAGTACTTC CASSLAAGTETQYF
TRBJ1-5 TRBV6-2/TRBV6-3 NA NA TGTGCCAGCAGTGCGCGGTCTACGGCTAGTAATCAGCCCCAGCATTTT CASSARSTASNQPQHF
TRBJ2-5 TRBV18 NA NA TGTGCCAGCTCACCACCTGCGACGCCCGAGACCCAGTACTTC CASSPPATPETQYF